These T cell receptor beta chains were read from a single sample in a study of blood T cell repertoires in COVID-19. Some clones are missing from TCRdb's copy, which holds only in-frame ones; the method was immunoSEQ multiplex PCR. The sample carries 45,000 to 50,000 clones, nearly 85% recorded once. The sample consisted of peripheral blood. All receptors derive from a man at least 80 years old in a cohort sampled during active COVID-19. The CDR3 runs from the conserved cysteine through the conserved F or W. The order of the fields is J gene, V gene, D gene, clone size, CDR3 DNA, CDR3 protein. The D gene is left open where the match is weak. Only part of the rows carry a size: once, few, many, or a class if the clone is expanded.

>TRBJ1-1|TRBV7-2|TRBD1|.
TGTGCCAGCAGCTTTAGACAGGGGAGTGAAGCTTTCTTT
CASSFRQGSEAFF
>TRBJ1-5|TRBV6-5|.|.
TGTGCCAGCAGTTCCCACCGGGGAAGCAATCAGCCCCAGCATTTT
CASSSHRGSNQPQHF
>TRBJ1-4|TRBV19|.|.
TGTGCCAGTAGTATCCCAGAAAATGAAAAACTGTTTTTT
CASSIPENEKLFF
>TRBJ2-2|TRBV19|.|.
TGTGCCAGTAGCAAAGGGGCAGGAACGAACACCGGGGAGCTGTTTTTT
CASSKGAGTNTGELFF
>TRBJ2-2|TRBV19|TRBD1|.
TGTGCCAGTGGGACAGTCACGAACACCGGGGAGCTGTTTTTT
CASGTVTNTGELFF
>TRBJ2-7|TRBV3-1/TRBV3-2|TRBD1|.
TGTGCCAGCAGCCCCGGGACAGGGACCTCCGAGCAGTACTTC
CASSPGTGTSEQYF
>TRBJ1-5|TRBV6-4|.|.
TGTGCCAGCAGTGACTCGATTTGTGGGGGGTGGAGCAATCAGCCCCAGCATTTT
CASSDSICGGWSNQPQHF
>TRBJ2-7|TRBV7-9|.|.
TGTGCCAGCAGCCCAGGCCTGGCTTTCTACGAGCAGTACTTC
CASSPGLAFYEQYF
>TRBJ1-2|TRBV7-9|.|.
TGTGCCAGCAGCCCGGGGGTTGGCTACACCTTC
CASSPGVGYTF
>TRBJ1-1|TRBV9|.|.
TGTGCCAGCAGCCCACGCGGGGGGGCGAACACTGAAGCTTTCTTT
CASSPRGGANTEAFF
>TRBJ2-1|TRBV20-1|TRBD2|few
TGCAGTGCTAGAGTAAGCGGGAGGGCCCTCTTC
CSARVSGRALF
>TRBJ2-7|TRBV9|TRBD1|.
TGTGCCAGCAGCGTTGGGACAGGGACGCGGGAGCAGTACTTC
CASSVGTGTREQYF
>TRBJ1-2|TRBV29-1|.|.
TGCAGCGTTGAACCGCTACAGGGTACCGGCTACACCTTC
CSVEPLQGTGYTF
>TRBJ2-2|TRBV28|.|.
TGTGCCAGCAGTTCCCGGCAGGTCCTGTTTTTT
CASSSRQVLFF
>TRBJ2-2|TRBV7-9|.|.
TGTGCCAGCAGCTTCCCATCCGGGGAGCTGTTTTTT
CASSFPSGELFF
>TRBJ1-5|TRBV2|.|.
TGTGCCAGCAGTGGACAACTCAATCAGCCCCAGCATTTT
CASSGQLNQPQHF
>TRBJ2-6|TRBV11-2|.|.
TGTGCCAGCAGCTTCCGTCCGTCCTCTGGGGCCAACGTCCTGACTTTC
CASSFRPSSGANVLTF
>TRBJ1-2|TRBV9|TRBD1|.
TGTGCCAGCAGCGTAGCGGGCGGGACAGGGGGCAGTTATGGCTACACCTTC
CASSVAGGTGGSYGYTF
>TRBJ2-7|TRBV19|TRBD2|.
TGTGCCAGTAGTATAAAGGGTGACCTCGGGGGGGAGCAGTACTTC
CASSIKGDLGGEQYF
>TRBJ1-2|TRBV6-6|.|few
TGTGCCAGCAGCCCGAAACAGGGCGCCTATGGCTACACCTTC
CASSPKQGAYGYTF
>TRBJ2-5|TRBV6-1|.|.
TGTGCCAGCAGTGAAGGCCGGGAGACCCAGTACTTC
CASSEGRETQYF
>TRBJ1-1|TRBV12-3/TRBV12-4|.|.
TGTGCCAGCAGCCCGACAGGATTTGGCGAAGCTTTCTTT
CASSPTGFGEAFF
>TRBJ1-1|TRBV5-1|TRBD1|.
TGCGCCAGCAGCTTAGGGACAGGTTGGAACACTGAAGCTTTCTTT
CASSLGTGWNTEAFF
>TRBJ2-7|TRBV6-2/TRBV6-3|TRBD2|.
TGTGCCAGCAGTCGCGGGAGGGCCTACGAGCAGTACTTC
CASSRGRAYEQYF
>TRBJ1-2|TRBV7-9|.|.
TGTGCCAGCAGCTTAGGCAGGGAAGTTTCTCGTGGCTACACCTTC
CASSLGREVSRGYTF
>TRBJ1-5|TRBV9|.|.
TGTGCCAGCAGCGCCCAGGGAACCGGTAATGGCAATCAGCCCCAGCATTTT
CASSAQGTGNGNQPQHF
>TRBJ2-3|TRBV27|TRBD2|.
TGTGCCAGCAGTTTAAAGGCCCCCACTAGCGGTAGCACAGATACGCAGTATTTT
CASSLKAPTSGSTDTQYF
>TRBJ2-1|TRBV9|TRBD2|.
TGTGCCAGCAGCGTAGTGGCTAGCGGGGGGCTACGCAATGAGCAGTTCTTC
CASSVVASGGLRNEQFF
>TRBJ2-2|TRBV7-9|.|.
TGTGCCAGCAGCCCACTTCAGGGGCACACCGGGGAGCTGTTTTTT
CASSPLQGHTGELFF
>TRBJ1-2|TRBV29-1|TRBD1|.
TGCAGCGTTGCGGGGACAGGGACAGCATACTCGTTTGGCTACACCTTC
CSVAGTGTAYSFGYTF
>TRBJ2-4|TRBV28|.|.
TGTGCCAGCAGTTTAGCTATCCGTAACATTCAGTACTTC
CASSLAIRNIQYF
>TRBJ1-5|TRBV7-2|TRBD1|.
TGTGCCAGCAGCTCTGACAGGGGGCAAGGCAATCAGCCCCAGCATTTT
CASSSDRGQGNQPQHF
>TRBJ1-2|TRBV9|TRBD1|once
TGTGCCAGCAGCGCCGTGGGACAGGGGATCTCCTATGGCTACACCTTC
CASSAVGQGISYGYTF
>TRBJ1-6|TRBV10-3|TRBD1|.
TGTGCCATCAGAGCCGCGACAGGGAATGGGTCACCCCTCCACTTT
CAIRAATGNGSPLHF
>TRBJ2-3|TRBV30|TRBD2|.
TGTGCCTGGAGACTAGCGGGAGCTACTAGCACAGATACGCAGTATTTT
CAWRLAGATSTDTQYF
>TRBJ2-2|TRBV19|.|.
TGTGCCAGTAGTCCCCTTTTTTCGGGAGACCACGGGGAGCTGTTTTTT
CASSPLFSGDHGELFF
>TRBJ2-6|TRBV9|TRBD2|.
TGTGCCAGCAGCTCGACCGGACTAGCGGGGACTGGGGCCAACGTCCTGACTTTC
CASSSTGLAGTGANVLTF
>TRBJ2-5|TRBV2|TRBD1|.
TGTGCCAGCAGTGGGCAGACAGGGGGATCTGGCCAAGAGACCCAGTACTTC
CASSGQTGGSGQETQYF
>TRBJ1-2|TRBV5-1|TRBD1|few
TGCGCCAGCAGCTTGGACAGGGGATCGTTTGGCTACACCTTC
CASSLDRGSFGYTF
>TRBJ2-1|TRBV3-1/TRBV3-2|.|.
TGTGCCAGCAGCCAGGACACCCTACCAAGTGAGCAGTTCTTC
CASSQDTLPSEQFF
>TRBJ2-7|TRBV10-1|.|.
TGCGCCAGCAGTGAGTCGCTCGAGTACGAGCAGTACTTC
CASSESLEYEQYF
>TRBJ2-7|TRBV10-3|.|once
TGTGCCATCAGTACTTTAGACAGCCCGGGCGAGCAGTACTTC
CAISTLDSPGEQYF
>TRBJ2-1|TRBV6-5|TRBD2|.
TGTGCCAGCAGTTCCCCTAGCGGGAGGTCGCGTGAGCAGTTCTTC
CASSSPSGRSREQFF
>TRBJ1-1|TRBV19|TRBD1|.
TGTGCCAGTAGTGCCCGGGACAGGGGAGGCGGCACTGAAGCTTTCTTT
CASSARDRGGGTEAFF
>TRBJ2-7|TRBV10-3|.|.
TGTGCCATCAGTCCCAGGGCCCCCTACGAGCAGTACTTC
CAISPRAPYEQYF
>TRBJ2-1|TRBV27|TRBD2|.
TGTGCCAGCAGTCGGGGTCGGACTAGCGGCCACCAAGGGGTTTACAATGAGCAGTTCTTC
CASSRGRTSGHQGVYNEQFF
>TRBJ1-1|TRBV3-1/TRBV3-2|.|.
TGTGCCAGCAGCCGGAGGGGGGGTACTGAAGCTTTCTTT
CASSRRGGTEAFF
>TRBJ2-5|TRBV18|.|.
TGTGCCAGCTCACCTGCGGGGATGCAAGAGACCCAGTACTTC
CASSPAGMQETQYF
>TRBJ1-2|TRBV29-1|.|.
TGCAGCGTTGAATGGAGTCAGGGCAGAGGCTACACCTTC
CSVEWSQGRGYTF
>TRBJ1-2|TRBV4-1|TRBD1|.
TGCGCCAGCAGCCGACAGGGTTATAACTATGGCTACACCTTC
CASSRQGYNYGYTF
>TRBJ2-4|TRBV5-5|TRBD1|.
TGTGCCAGCAGCGGGGGACAGCTGAGGGATTCTGTGGCCAAAAACATTCAGTACTTC
CASSGGQLRDSVAKNIQYF
>TRBJ1-2|TRBV29-1|TRBD1|.
TGCAGCGTTGGTAGGACAGGGACTCATTTTCCCTATGGCTACACCTTC
CSVGRTGTHFPYGYTF
>TRBJ1-1|TRBV5-1|.|.
TGCGCCAGCAGCTTGATCGCAGGTGACGCTTTCTTT
CASSLIAGDAFF
>TRBJ1-5|TRBV9|.|.
TGTGCCAGCAGCGTATATGCGGCGGGTCAGCCCCAGCATTTT
CASSVYAAGQPQHF
>TRBJ2-1|TRBV5-5|TRBD1|.
TGTGCCAGCAGCGCCCGGGACAGGGGGGGAAATGAGCAGTTCTTC
CASSARDRGGNEQFF